The next 27 T cell receptor beta chains were all read from a single sample in a study of control samples from healthy donors and cancer patients. Repertoires were generated with immunoSEQ multiplex PCR, while TCRdb's copy carries only in-frame clones and drops some. The repertoire holds some 130,000 clones, with 85% to 95% as singletons. Sequencing was carried out using blood. The receptors were gathered from a man aged 30 to 39 in good health.

This chain uses TRBV30 with TRBJ2-3; 8 bases match TRBD1. Trimming removed 2 bases from V and 2 bases from J; junction bases left unmatched: 6. This CDR3 spans 15 amino acids. The germline gives CDR1 GTSNPN, CDR2 SVGIG (reference sequence). DNA of the CDR3: TGTGCCTGGAGTACCGGGACAGGATTCACAGATACGCAGTATTTT. It yields the protein CAWSTGTGFTDTQYF.

The chain couples TRBV27 to TRBJ1-6; 7 nucleotides match TRBD1. J lost 10 bases, V lost 3 bases, and 15 bases had no gene match. Germline V lookup: CDR1 MNHEY, CDR2 SMNVEV (reference sequence). There are 17 residues in the CDR3. CDR3 coding DNA: TGTGCCAGCAGTTTCCTCGACGGACAGGAGGGAGGATCACCCCTCCACTTT. As protein: CASSFLDGQEGGSPLHF.

The chain recombines TRBV4-2 with TRBJ2-7; weak D call: TRBD1 (6 bases). The CDR3 covers 15 residues. Per the germline V gene, CDR1 is LGHNA and CDR2 is YNFKEQ. V lost 0 bases, J lost 2 bases, and 11 bases lay in between. The CDR3 nucleotides are TGTGCCAGCAGCCAAGATTCCGGGACAACCTACGAGCAGTACTTC. Amino acids: CASSQDSGTTYEQYF.

This rearrangement joins TRBV20-1 to TRBJ2-7; D is ambiguous. Between the trimmed V and J ends, which lost 1 base and 4 bases, there was a span of 5 bases. The germline gives CDR1 DFQATT, CDR2 SNEGSKA (reference sequence). CDR3 length: 11 residues. The CDR3 DNA reads as TGCAGTGCTAGAGTGGATTACGAGCAGTACTTC. Translation gives CSARVDYEQYF.

The chain joins TRBV18 to TRBJ2-1, with D perhaps TRBD2 (5 bases). This CDR3 comprises 19 residues. With 3 bases removed from V and 6 bases from J, the gap between germline ends came to 27 bases. Per the germline V gene, CDR1 is KGHSH and CDR2 is LQKENI. The CDR3 loop is CASSPYLPGSGSSPNEQFF. For the CDR3, the DNA is TGTGCCAGCTCACCGTACCTCCCTGGGTCGGGGAGTTCACCCAATGAGCAGTTCTTC.

The gene calls are TRBV5-6 and TRBJ1-5; 10 bases are shared with TRBD1. J lost 7 bases, V lost 4 bases, and 5 bases had no gene match. The CDR3 loop spans 14 amino acids. Germline V gives CDR1 SGHDT, CDR2 YYEEEE. The CDR3 sequence: CASSLTGGEQPQHF. The CDR3 DNA reads as TGTGCCAGCAGCCTGACAGGGGGCGAACAGCCCCAGCATTTT.

This CDR3 is CASSWSGGTEAFF. In nucleotides, the CDR3 is TGCGCCAGCAGCTGGTCAGGGGGCACTGAAGCTTTCTTT. The chain recombines TRBV5-1 with TRBJ1-1; TRBD1 matches at 7 bases. V gave up 3 bases and J gave up 4 bases; unmatched junction bases: 3. The CDR3 spans 13 residues. The germline V gene encodes CDR1 SGHRS and CDR2 YFSETQ.

This sequence joins TRBV20-1 and TRBJ1-1; a weak D match, TRBD1 (5 bases). Trimming pared 3 bases from V and 1 base from J, leaving 6 bases between. From germline, CDR1 is DFQATT and CDR2 SNEGSKA (reference sequence). The CDR3 runs 12 residues. CDR3 amino acids: CSASGGNTEAFF. DNA of the CDR3: TGCAGTGCTAGTGGGGGGAACACTGAAGCTTTCTTT.

The rearrangement uses TRBV3-1 (or the pseudogene TRBV3-2) and TRBJ2-1; unclear D gene. The ends were cut back, 2 bases at V and 12 bases at J, with 26 bases in the middle. This CDR3 region has 17 residues. In germline, CDR1 is LGHDT, CDR2 YNNKEL (reference sequence). CDR3 sequence reads: CASSQKSSFQRGPGQFF. CDR3 in DNA: TGTGCCAGCAGCCAAAAGTCCTCGTTTCAAAGAGGCCCGGGGCAGTTCTTC.

This chain joins TRBV6-2 or TRBV6-3 and TRBJ1-1, with TRBD1 as a possible D gene (5 bases). Germline V gene sequence: CDR1 MNHEY, CDR2 SVGEGT. CDR3 length equals 17 residues. Trimming pared 4 bases from V and 2 bases from J, leaving 20 bases between. CDR3 region: CASSFSSPGRPNTEAFF. CDR3 nucleotides: TGTGCCAGCAGTTTCTCCTCCCCGGGACGGCCTAACACTGAAGCTTTCTTT.

V is TRBV29-1 and J is TRBJ1-2; D not certain. V lost 4 bases and J 8 bases, leaving 23 bases between the germline ends. This CDR3 comprises 15 residues. Germline V gene sequence: CDR1 SQVTM, CDR2 ANQGSEA. CDR3 sequence reads: CSVGAGAADGSGYTF. Written as DNA, the CDR3 is TGCAGCGTTGGGGCAGGCGCCGCGGACGGATCCGGCTACACCTTC. Filled out from reference TRBV29-1 and TRBJ1-2, the complete variable domain reads SAVISQKPSRDICQRGTSLTIQCQVDSQVTMMFWYRQQPGQSLTLIATANQGSEATYESGFVIDKFPISRPNLTFSTLTVSNMSPEDSSIYLCSVGAGAADGSGYTFGSGTRLTVV.

This chain connects TRBV6-6 to TRBJ2-7, with 8 bases aligning to TRBD2. This CDR3 region has 14 residues. Germline-derived CDR1 and CDR2 are MNHNY and SVGAGI (reference sequence). With V trimmed by 6 bases and J by 6 bases, 10 bases remained unmatched. CDR3 amino acids: CASRGLAGLSEQYF. The CDR3 coding sequence is TGTGCCAGCAGGGGGTTAGCGGGGTTATCCGAGCAGTACTTC.

A note on this clone: The same CDR3 can be traced to other DNA sequences in this sample. The rearrangement uses TRBV6-5 and TRBJ1-1, with D uncertain. The CDR3 covers 13 residues. The germline gives CDR1 MNHEY, CDR2 SVGAGI. The V and J ends lost 1 base and 1 base respectively, with 4 bases between them. This CDR3 is CASSYWENTEAFF. The CDR3 region has the DNA TGTGCCAGCAGTTACTGGGAGAACACTGAAGCTTTCTTT.

The rearrangement uses TRBV5-1 and TRBJ1-2, with TRBD1 matching 8 bases. Trimming removed 2 bases from V and 8 bases from J; junction bases left unmatched: 17. The CDR3 sequence is 17 residues long. CDR1 SGHRS and CDR2 YFSETQ come from the germline V gene. CDR3 DNA: TGCGCCAGCAGCTTAGGGACAGGAGTCTTGAGTGCGAGGGGCTACACCTTC. Translation: CASSLGTGVLSARGYTF.

The chain has TRBV20-1 and TRBJ2-3, with D maybe TRBD2 (5 bases). Trimming stripped 6 bases from V and 7 bases from J, with 11 bases between. The CDR3 runs 11 residues. Germline V gives CDR1 DFQATT, CDR2 SNEGSKA (reference sequence). CDR3 sequence: CSARDYYTQYF. Here the CDR3 DNA reads TGCAGTGCGCGCGACTACTATACGCAGTATTTT.

The rearrangement uses TRBV6-6 and TRBJ2-7; D tentatively fits TRBD1 or TRBD2 (5 bases each). The CDR3 extends over 16 amino acids. V was trimmed by 0 bases and J by 3 bases, leaving 15 bases between them. CDR1 and CDR2 from the germline V gene are MNHNY and SVGAGI (reference sequence). DNA for the CDR3: TGTGCCAGCAGTTACTCGTATCGGGGCAGGGACTACGAGCAGTACTTC. Amino acids: CASSYSYRGRDYEQYF.

There are a few counts of this clone. The chain couples TRBV27 to TRBJ1-1; D unclear. The germline V gene encodes CDR1 MNHEY and CDR2 SMNVEV (reference sequence). This CDR3 is built from 14 residues. The V and J ends lost 5 bases and 5 bases respectively, with 15 bases between them. The CDR3 sequence: CASSRLAGRTEAFF. The CDR3, as DNA: TGTGCCAGCAGTCGACTGGCGGGTAGGACTGAAGCTTTCTTT.

This chain connects TRBV4-3 to TRBJ1-2; TRBD1 matches at 7 bases. Looked up from germline, CDR1 is LGHNA and CDR2 is YSLEER. V shed 1 base and J 3 bases; nucleotides not matched to a gene: 8. This CDR3 comprises 16 residues. CDR3 protein: CASSQGWVTGDYGYTF. The CDR3 region has the DNA TGCGCCAGCAGCCAAGGGTGGGTCACAGGGGACTATGGCTACACCTTC.

The CDR3 DNA reads as TGTGCCAGCAGCCTACAGAGCTACTCCTACGAGCAGTACTTC. Encoded protein: CASSLQSYSYEQYF. The genes are TRBV13 and TRBJ2-7; D gene uncertain. This CDR3 region has 14 residues. The germline gives CDR1 PRHDT, CDR2 FYEKMQ (reference sequence). Between the trimmed V and J ends, which lost 5 bases and 0 bases, there was a span of 11 bases. The variable domain in full, completed from reference TRBV13 and TRBJ2-7, reads AAGVIQSPRHLIKEKRETATLKCYPIPRHDTVYWYQQGPGQDPQFLISFYEKMQSDKGSIPDRFSAQQFSDYHSELNMSSLELGDSALYFCASSLQSYSYEQYFGPGTRLTVT.

The chain is built from TRBV27 and TRBJ1-2; D is unresolved. V lost 6 bases and J 6 bases, leaving 11 bases between the germline ends. This CDR3 comprises 12 residues. Germline V gene sequence: CDR1 MNHEY, CDR2 SMNVEV (reference sequence). The CDR3 DNA reads TGTGCCAGCAGCCTCCGAGGTCATGGCTACACCTTC. Translating gives CASSLRGHGYTF.

The chain combines TRBV6-5 with TRBJ1-5; 7 bases align to TRBD1. V lost 8 bases and J lost 7; bases outside the gene matches: 11. The CDR3 totals 14 residues. Germline V gene sequence: CDR1 MNHEY, CDR2 SVGAGI. CDR3 sequence: CASRRQGDLQPQHF. CDR3 coding DNA: TGTGCCAGCCGCCGACAGGGAGATTTGCAGCCCCAGCATTTT.

The rearrangement links TRBV4-1 to TRBJ1-1; D may be TRBD1 (5 bases). The CDR3 consists of 16 residues. The germline CDR1 and CDR2 sequences are MGHRA and YSYEKL. The V gene lost 0 bases and the J gene lost 0 bases, with 11 bases spanning the gap. CDR3 in DNA: TGCGCCAGCAGCCAAGAAGGAGGGGTCATGAACACTGAAGCTTTCTTT. Its protein is CASSQEGGVMNTEAFF.

The chain uses TRBV25-1 and TRBJ1-1; maybe TRBD1 (6 bases). The CDR3 is 14 residues long. Germline CDR1 is MGHDK and CDR2 is SYGVNS. Trimming removed 3 bases from V and 5 bases from J, with 13 bases in between. This chain's CDR3 is CASSDPGAGTEAFF. DNA of the CDR3: TGTGCCAGCAGTGACCCGGGGGCAGGGACTGAAGCTTTCTTT. Full variable domain (rest looked up from reference TRBV25-1 and TRBJ1-1): EADIYQTPRYLVIGTGKKITLECSQTMGHDKMYWYQQDPGMELHLIHYSYGVNSTEKGDLSSESTVSRIRTEHFPLTLESARPSHTSQYLCASSDPGAGTEAFFGQGTRLTVV.

The chain links TRBV27 to TRBJ1-1; tentatively, D is TRBD1 (6 bases). Germline V gene data show CDR1 as MNHEY and CDR2 as SMNVEV (reference sequence). This CDR3 comprises 14 residues. Trimming left V 3 bases short and J 3 bases short, with 11 bases between. The CDR3 DNA reads as TGTGCCAGCAGTTTTGGGGGGGCATACACTGAAGCTTTCTTT. Its translation: CASSFGGAYTEAFF.

The rearrangement joins TRBV7-2 to TRBJ2-7; 7 positions match TRBD1. Looked up from germline, CDR1 is SGHTA and CDR2 is FQGNSA. Trimming cost V 3 bases and J 6 bases; bases outside gene matches: 11. The CDR3 extends over 15 amino acids. The CDR3, as DNA: TGTGCCAGCAGCTTTTCCCAAACAGGGGACAGCGAGCAGTACTTC. Translation gives CASSFSQTGDSEQYF.

The CDR3 region is CASSLAAWYREGPGELFF. The DNA for the CDR3 is TGTGCCAGCAGCTTAGCGGCATGGTACAGGGAAGGACCCGGGGAGCTGTTTTTT. The genes are TRBV7-9 and TRBJ2-2; the D gene is possibly TRBD1 (6 bases). The germline V gene encodes CDR1 SEHNR and CDR2 FQNEAQ (reference sequence). The CDR3 sequence is 18 residues long. With 0 bases removed from V and 6 bases from J, the gap between germline ends came to 20 bases.

The chain's CDR3 is CASSLDSRAHTEAFF. CDR3 in DNA: TGCGCCAGCAGCTTGGACAGCAGGGCGCACACTGAAGCTTTCTTT. This sequence joins TRBV5-1 and TRBJ1-1; tentatively, D is TRBD1 (5 bases). The CDR3 spans 15 residues. V was trimmed by 0 bases and J by 3 bases, leaving 12 bases between them. CDR1 and CDR2 from the germline V gene are SGHRS and YFSETQ.